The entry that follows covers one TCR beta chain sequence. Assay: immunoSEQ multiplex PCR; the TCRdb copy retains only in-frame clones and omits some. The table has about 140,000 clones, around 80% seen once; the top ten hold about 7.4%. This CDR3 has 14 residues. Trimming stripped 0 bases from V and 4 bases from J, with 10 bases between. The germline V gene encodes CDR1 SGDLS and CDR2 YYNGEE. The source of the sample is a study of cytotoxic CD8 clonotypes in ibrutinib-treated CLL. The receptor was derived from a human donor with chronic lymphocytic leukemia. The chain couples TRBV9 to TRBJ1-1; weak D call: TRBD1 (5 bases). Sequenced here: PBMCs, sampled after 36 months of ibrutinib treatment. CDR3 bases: TGTGCCAGCAGCGTAGGTGGGGGTGGCACTGAAGCTTTCTTT. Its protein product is CASSVGGGGTEAFF.